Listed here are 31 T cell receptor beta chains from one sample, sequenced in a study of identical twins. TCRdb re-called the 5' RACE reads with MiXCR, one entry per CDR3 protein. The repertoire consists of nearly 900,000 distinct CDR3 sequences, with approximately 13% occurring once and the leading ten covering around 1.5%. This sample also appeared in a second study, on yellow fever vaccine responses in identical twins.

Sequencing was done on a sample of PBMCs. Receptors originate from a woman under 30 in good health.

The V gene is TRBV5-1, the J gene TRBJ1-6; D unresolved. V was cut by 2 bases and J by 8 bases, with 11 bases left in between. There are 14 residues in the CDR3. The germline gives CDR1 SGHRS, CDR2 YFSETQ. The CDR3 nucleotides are TGCGCCAGCAGCTTTTCGCCCCTTGATTCACCCCTCCACTTT. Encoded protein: CASSFSPLDSPLHF.

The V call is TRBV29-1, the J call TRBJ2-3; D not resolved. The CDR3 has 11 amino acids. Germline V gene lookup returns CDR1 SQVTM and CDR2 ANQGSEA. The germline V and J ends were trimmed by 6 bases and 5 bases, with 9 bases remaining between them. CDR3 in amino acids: CSVAPGDTQYF. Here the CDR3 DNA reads TGCAGCGTAGCGCCTGGAGATACGCAGTATTTT.

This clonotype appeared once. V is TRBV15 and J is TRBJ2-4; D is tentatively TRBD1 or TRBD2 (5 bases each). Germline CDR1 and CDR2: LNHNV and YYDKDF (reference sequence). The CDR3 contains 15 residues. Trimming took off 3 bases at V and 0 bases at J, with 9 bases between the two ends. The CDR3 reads CATSRMGVAKNIQYF. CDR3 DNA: TGTGCCACCAGCAGGATGGGGGTAGCCAAAAACATTCAGTACTTC.

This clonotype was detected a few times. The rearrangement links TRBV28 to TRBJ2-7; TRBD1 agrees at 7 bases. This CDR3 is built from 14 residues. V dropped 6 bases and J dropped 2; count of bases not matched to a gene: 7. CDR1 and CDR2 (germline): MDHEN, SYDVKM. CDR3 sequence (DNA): TGTGCCAGCAGGAGACAGGGTAGTCCCTACGAGCAGTACGTC. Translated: CASRRQGSPYEQYV.

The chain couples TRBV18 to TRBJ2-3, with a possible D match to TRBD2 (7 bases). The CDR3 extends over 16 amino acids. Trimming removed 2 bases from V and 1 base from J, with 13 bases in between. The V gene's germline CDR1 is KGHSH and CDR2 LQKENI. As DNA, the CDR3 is TGTGCCAGCTCACCAGCCGCGGGGGCGCGCACAGATACGCAGTATTTT. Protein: CASSPAAGARTDTQYF.

CDR3 residues: CSTRRAGGNEQFF. In nucleotides, the CDR3 is TGCAGTACTCGGAGGGCCGGGGGAAATGAGCAGTTCTTC. V and J are TRBV20-1 and TRBJ2-1; D is perhaps TRBD2 (6 bases). The CDR3 has 13 residues. V was pared by 8 bases and J by 7 bases, with 18 bases between. Germline V gene lookup returns CDR1 DFQATT and CDR2 SNEGSKA (reference sequence).

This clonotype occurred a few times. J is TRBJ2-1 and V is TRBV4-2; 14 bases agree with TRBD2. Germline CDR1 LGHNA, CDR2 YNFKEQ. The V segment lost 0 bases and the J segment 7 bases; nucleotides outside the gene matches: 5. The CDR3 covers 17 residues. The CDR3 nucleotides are TGTGCCAGCAGCCAAGACCCGGGACTAGCGGGAGTTAATGAGCAGTTCTTC. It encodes CASSQDPGLAGVNEQFF.

Written as DNA, the CDR3 is TGTGCCAGCCCTGGGAGGGAGAAGACCCAGTACTTC. Protein sequence: CASPGREKTQYF. This rearrangement joins TRBV2 to TRBJ2-5, with TRBD2 identical over 7 bases. From germline, CDR1 is SNHLY and CDR2 FYNNEI. V lost 8 bases, J lost 6 bases, and 6 bases stayed unmatched. The length of the CDR3 is 12 residues.

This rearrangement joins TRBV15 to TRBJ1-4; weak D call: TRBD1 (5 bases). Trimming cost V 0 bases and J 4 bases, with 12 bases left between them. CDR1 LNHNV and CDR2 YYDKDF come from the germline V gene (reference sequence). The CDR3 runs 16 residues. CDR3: CATSRERGANNEKLFF. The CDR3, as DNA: TGTGCCACCAGCAGAGAAAGAGGGGCAAATAATGAAAAACTGTTTTTT.

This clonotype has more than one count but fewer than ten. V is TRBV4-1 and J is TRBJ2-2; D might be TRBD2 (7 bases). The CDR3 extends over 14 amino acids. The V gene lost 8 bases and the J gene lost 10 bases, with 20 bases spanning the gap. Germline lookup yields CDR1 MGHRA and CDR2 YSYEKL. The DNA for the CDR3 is TGCGCCAGCCAATGGGATGGGGGGGCGGAGGAGCTGTTTTTT. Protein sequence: CASQWDGGAEELFF.

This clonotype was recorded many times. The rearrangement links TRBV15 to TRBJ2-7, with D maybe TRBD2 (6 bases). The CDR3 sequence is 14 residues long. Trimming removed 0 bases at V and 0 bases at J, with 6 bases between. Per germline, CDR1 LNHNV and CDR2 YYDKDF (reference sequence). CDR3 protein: CATSRDGSSYEQYV. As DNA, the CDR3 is TGTGCCACCAGCAGAGACGGGAGCTCCTACGAGCAGTACGTC.

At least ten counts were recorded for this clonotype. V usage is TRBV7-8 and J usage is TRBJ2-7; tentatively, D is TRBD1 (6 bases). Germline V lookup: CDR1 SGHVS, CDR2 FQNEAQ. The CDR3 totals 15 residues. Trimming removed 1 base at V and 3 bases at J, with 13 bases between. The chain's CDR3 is CASSLVGALNYEQYF. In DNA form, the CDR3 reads TGTGCCAGCAGCTTAGTGGGGGCCCTCAACTACGAGCAGTACTTC.

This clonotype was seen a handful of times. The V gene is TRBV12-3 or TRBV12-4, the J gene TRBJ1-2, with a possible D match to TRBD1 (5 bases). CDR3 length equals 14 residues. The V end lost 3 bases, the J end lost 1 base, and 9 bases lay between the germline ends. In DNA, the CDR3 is TGTGCCAGCAGTTTGTGGGGGAATAACTATGGCTACACCTTC. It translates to CASSLWGNNYGYTF.

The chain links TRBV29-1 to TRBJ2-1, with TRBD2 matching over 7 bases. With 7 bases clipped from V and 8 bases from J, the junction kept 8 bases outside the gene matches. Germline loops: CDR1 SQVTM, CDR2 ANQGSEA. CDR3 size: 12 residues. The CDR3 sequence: CSGGGTGDEQFF. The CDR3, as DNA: TGCAGCGGGGGGGGTACTGGGGATGAGCAGTTCTTC.

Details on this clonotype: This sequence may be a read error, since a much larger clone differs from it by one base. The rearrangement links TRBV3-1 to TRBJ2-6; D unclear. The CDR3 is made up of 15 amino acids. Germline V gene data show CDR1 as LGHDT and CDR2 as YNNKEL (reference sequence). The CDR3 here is CATSQDSAGANVLTF. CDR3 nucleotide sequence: TGTGCCACCAGCCAAGATTCGGCAGGGGCCAACGTCCTGACTTTC. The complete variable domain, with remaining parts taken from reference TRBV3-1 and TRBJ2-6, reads DTAVSQTPKYLVTQMGNDKSIKCEQNLGHDTMYWYKQDSKKFLKIMFSYNNKELIINETVPNRFSPKSPDKAHLNLHINSLELGDSAVYFCATSQDSAGANVLTFGAGSRLTVL.

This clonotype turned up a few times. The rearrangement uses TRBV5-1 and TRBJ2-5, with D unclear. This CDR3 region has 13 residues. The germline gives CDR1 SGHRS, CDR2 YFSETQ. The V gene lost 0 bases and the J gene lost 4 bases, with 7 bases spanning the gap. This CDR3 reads CASSLDTRETQYF. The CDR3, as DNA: TGCGCCAGCAGCTTGGACACCAGAGAGACCCAGTACTTC.

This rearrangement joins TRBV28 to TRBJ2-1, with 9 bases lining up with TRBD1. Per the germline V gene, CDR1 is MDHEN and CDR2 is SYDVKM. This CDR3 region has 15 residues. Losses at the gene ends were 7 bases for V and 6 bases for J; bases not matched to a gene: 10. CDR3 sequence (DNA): TGTGCCAGCATCCAGGACAGGGGCTTATCCAATGAGCAGTTCTTC. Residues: CASIQDRGLSNEQFF.

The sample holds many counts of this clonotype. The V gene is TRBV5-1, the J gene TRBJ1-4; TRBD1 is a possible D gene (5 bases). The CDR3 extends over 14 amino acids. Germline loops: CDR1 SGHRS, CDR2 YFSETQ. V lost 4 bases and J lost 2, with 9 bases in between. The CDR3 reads CASSRGGTNEKLFF. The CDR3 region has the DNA TGCGCCAGCAGCCGGGGGGGGACTAATGAAAAACTGTTTTTT.

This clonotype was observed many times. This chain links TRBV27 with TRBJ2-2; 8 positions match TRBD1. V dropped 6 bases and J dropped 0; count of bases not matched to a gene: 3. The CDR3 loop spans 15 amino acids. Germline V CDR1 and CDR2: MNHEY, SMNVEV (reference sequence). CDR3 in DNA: TGTGCCAGCAGCGGACAGGGCACGAACACCGGGGAGCTGTTTTTT. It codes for CASSGQGTNTGELFF.

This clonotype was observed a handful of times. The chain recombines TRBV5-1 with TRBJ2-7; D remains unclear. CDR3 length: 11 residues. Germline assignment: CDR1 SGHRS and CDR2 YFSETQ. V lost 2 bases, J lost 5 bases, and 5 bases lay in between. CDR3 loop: CASSFVDEQYF. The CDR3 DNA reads TGCGCCAGCAGCTTTGTGGACGAGCAGTACTTC. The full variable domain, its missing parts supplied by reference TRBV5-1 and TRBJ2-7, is KAGVTQTPRYLIKTRGQQVTLSCSPISGHRSVSWYQQTPGQGLQFLFEYFSETQRNKGNFPGRFSGRQFSNSRSEMNVSTLELGDSALYLCASSFVDEQYFGPGTRLTVT.

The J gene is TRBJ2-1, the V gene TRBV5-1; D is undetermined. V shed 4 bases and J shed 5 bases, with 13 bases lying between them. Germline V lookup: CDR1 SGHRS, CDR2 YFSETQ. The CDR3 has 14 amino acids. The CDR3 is CASSLVGFNNEQFF. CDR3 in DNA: TGCGCCAGCAGCCTGGTGGGATTCAACAATGAGCAGTTCTTC.

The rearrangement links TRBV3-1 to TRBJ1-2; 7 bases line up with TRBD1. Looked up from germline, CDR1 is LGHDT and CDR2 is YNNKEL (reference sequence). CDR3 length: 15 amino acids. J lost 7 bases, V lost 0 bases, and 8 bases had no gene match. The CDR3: CASSQEEQGSFGYTF. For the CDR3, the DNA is TGTGCCAGCAGCCAAGAGGAACAGGGGTCATTTGGCTACACCTTC.

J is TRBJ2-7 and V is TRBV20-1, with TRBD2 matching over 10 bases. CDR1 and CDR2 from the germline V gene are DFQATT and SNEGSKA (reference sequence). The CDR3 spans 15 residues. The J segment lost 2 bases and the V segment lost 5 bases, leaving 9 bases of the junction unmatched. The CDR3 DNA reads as TGCAGTGCTCTACCGAGCGGGAGGGTGACCTACGAGCAGTACTTC. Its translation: CSALPSGRVTYEQYF.

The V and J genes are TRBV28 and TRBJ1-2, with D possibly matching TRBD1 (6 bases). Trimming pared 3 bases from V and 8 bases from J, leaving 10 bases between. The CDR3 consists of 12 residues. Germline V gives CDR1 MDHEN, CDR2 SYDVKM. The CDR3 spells CASSLGALGYTF. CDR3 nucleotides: TGTGCCAGCAGTTTGGGGGCCCTGGGCTACACCTTC.

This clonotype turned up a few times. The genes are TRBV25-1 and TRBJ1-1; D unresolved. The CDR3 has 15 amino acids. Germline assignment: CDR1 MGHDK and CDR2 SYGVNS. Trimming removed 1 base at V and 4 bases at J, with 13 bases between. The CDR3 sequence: CASSESSPEGTEAFF. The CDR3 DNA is TGTGCCAGCAGTGAATCATCGCCGGAGGGCACTGAAGCTTTCTTT.

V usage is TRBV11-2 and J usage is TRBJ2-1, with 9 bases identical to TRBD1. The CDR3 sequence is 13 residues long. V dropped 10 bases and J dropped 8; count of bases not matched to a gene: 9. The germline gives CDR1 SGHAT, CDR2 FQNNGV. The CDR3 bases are TGTGCCACCCTGGGACAGGGTAGCTATGAGCAGTTCTTC. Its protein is CATLGQGSYEQFF.

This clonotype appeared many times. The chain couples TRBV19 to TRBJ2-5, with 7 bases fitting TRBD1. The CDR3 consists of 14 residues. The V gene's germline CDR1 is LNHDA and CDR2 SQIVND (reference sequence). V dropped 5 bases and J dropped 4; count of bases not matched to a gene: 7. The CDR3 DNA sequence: TGTGCCAGTAGTGCAACAGGGGTTCGAGAGACCCAGTACTTC. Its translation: CASSATGVRETQYF. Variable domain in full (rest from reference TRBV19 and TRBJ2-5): DGGITQSPKYLFRKEGQNVTLSCEQNLNHDAMYWYRQDPGQGLRLIYYSQIVNDFQKGDIAEGYSVSREKKESFPLTVTSAQKNPTAFYLCASSATGVRETQYFGPGTRLLVL.

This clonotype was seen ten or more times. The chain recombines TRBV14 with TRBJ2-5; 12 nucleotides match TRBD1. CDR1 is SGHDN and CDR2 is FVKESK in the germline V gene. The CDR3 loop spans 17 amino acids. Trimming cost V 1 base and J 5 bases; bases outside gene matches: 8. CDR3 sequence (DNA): TGTGCCAGCAGCCAAGGGGTAGGGACAGGGGGCCGTGAGACCCAGTACTTC. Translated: CASSQGVGTGGRETQYF. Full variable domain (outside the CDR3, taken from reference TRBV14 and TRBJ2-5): EAGVTQFPSHSVIEKGQTVTLRCDPISGHDNLYWYRRVMGKEIKFLLHFVKESKQDESGMPNNRFLAERTGGTYSTLKVQPAELEDSGVYFCASSQGVGTGGRETQYFGPGTRLLVL.

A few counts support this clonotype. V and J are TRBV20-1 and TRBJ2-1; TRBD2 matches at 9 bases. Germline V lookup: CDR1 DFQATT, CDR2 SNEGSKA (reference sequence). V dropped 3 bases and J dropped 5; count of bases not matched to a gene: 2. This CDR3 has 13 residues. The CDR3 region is CSARASGNNEQFF. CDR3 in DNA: TGCAGTGCTAGGGCTAGCGGGAACAATGAGCAGTTCTTC.

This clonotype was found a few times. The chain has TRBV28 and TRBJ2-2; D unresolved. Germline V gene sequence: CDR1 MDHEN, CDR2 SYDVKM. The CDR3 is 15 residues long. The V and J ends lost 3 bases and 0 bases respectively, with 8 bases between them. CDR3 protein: CASSFKTPNTGELFF. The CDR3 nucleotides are TGTGCCAGCAGTTTTAAGACCCCGAACACCGGGGAGCTGTTTTTT.

CDR3 coding DNA: TGCAGCGTTGAAGGGCTAGCGGGGGGCCCGATATCTAGCACAGATACGCAGTATTTT. Translation gives CSVEGLAGGPISSTDTQYF. The J gene is TRBJ2-3, the V gene TRBV29-1, with 11 nucleotides matching TRBD2. This CDR3 comprises 19 residues. J was trimmed by 0 bases and V by 1 base; bases with no gene match: 12. In germline, CDR1 is SQVTM, CDR2 ANQGSEA.